These 28 T cell receptor beta chains were all obtained from the same sample, sequenced in a study of blood T cell repertoires in COVID-19 (dated by TCRdb to 2018 to 2021). Library prep was done by the immunoSEQ multiplex PCR assay. The source is immuneACCESS, and TCRdb retained only in-frame sequences with V and J called. Part of the clones is not carried over; for the studies checked, unresolved V genes explain less than half of this, and the remainder is unexplained. Across this sample there are tens of thousands of clones, with around 86% seen only once. The ten largest make up roughly 1.4% of the sample. Source material: peripheral blood. These receptor sequences come from a woman aged 55 to 70 with acute or convalescent COVID-19.

The J gene is TRBJ1-5, the V gene TRBV19; 8 bases fit TRBD1. The CDR3 sequence is 15 residues long. Per the germline V gene, CDR1 is LNHDA and CDR2 is SQIVND (reference sequence). V shed 4 bases, J shed 4 bases, and the junction held 6 bases outside the gene matches. CDR3 sequence: CASSTGQGMNQPQHF. For the CDR3, the DNA is TGTGCCAGTAGTACTGGACAGGGTATGAATCAGCCCCAGCATTTT.

This CDR3 is CATSDGADSGNTIYF. The CDR3 coding sequence is TGTGCCACCAGTGATGGGGCGGACTCTGGAAACACCATATATTTT. The chain links TRBV24-1 to TRBJ1-3, with D possibly being TRBD1 (5 bases). There are 15 residues in the CDR3. Per germline, CDR1 KGHDR and CDR2 SFDVKD. Trimming pared 3 bases from V and 0 bases from J, leaving 8 bases between.

V usage is TRBV9 and J usage is TRBJ2-2; no clear D. Germline loops: CDR1 SGDLS, CDR2 YYNGEE. CDR3 length: 13 amino acids. Trimming took off 6 bases at V and 2 bases at J, with 8 bases between the two ends. CDR3 bases: TGTGCCAGCATGAGAGCTAACACCGGGGAGCTGTTTTTT. This codes for CASMRANTGELFF.

This clone was seen a few times. The J gene is TRBJ2-1, the V gene TRBV6-5, with a tentative D call TRBD2 (6 bases). The CDR3 runs 12 residues. Trimming removed 6 bases at V and 4 bases at J, with 7 bases between. Germline V CDR1 and CDR2: MNHEY, SVGAGI. The CDR3 here is CASSRGYNEQFF. The CDR3 bases are TGTGCCAGCAGCCGGGGGTACAATGAGCAGTTCTTC.

The rearrangement uses TRBV6-5 and TRBJ1-2; D remains unclear. The germline CDR1 and CDR2 sequences are MNHEY and SVGAGI. This CDR3 is built from 14 residues. Between the trimmed V and J ends, which lost 6 bases and 4 bases, there was a span of 15 bases. In DNA form, the CDR3 reads TGTGCCAGCAGCTTCCGCACAACCTCCTATGGCTACACCTTC. It yields the protein CASSFRTTSYGYTF.

The chain recombines TRBV2 with TRBJ2-1; the match to TRBD2 covers 13 bases. CDR3 length: 13 residues. The germline CDR1 and CDR2 sequences are SNHLY and FYNNEI. V was clipped by 5 bases and J by 12 bases; unmatched bases: 4. CDR3 bases: TGTGCCAGCAGTACTAGCGGGAGGGCAGGGCAGTTCTTC. It yields the protein CASSTSGRAGQFF.

This chain links TRBV18 with TRBJ1-1, with 9 bases fitting TRBD1. The CDR3 is 15 amino acids. Germline lookup yields CDR1 KGHSH and CDR2 LQKENI. With V trimmed by 3 bases and J by 7 bases, 9 bases remained unmatched. The CDR3: CASSPLGQGLFEAFF. CDR3 DNA sequence: TGTGCCAGCTCACCGTTGGGACAGGGTCTATTTGAAGCTTTCTTT.

This clone was recorded only once. The chain couples TRBV6-1 to TRBJ1-2, with D tentatively TRBD1 (5 bases). There are 15 residues in the CDR3. V was shortened by 2 bases and J by 1 base, with 11 bases between the two germline ends. Germline lookup yields CDR1 MNHNS and CDR2 SASEGT. The CDR3 here is CASSEQGLFNYGYTF. The CDR3 DNA reads as TGTGCCAGCAGTGAACAGGGCCTTTTTAACTATGGCTACACCTTC.

CDR3 in amino acids: CASSLGDGNTEAFF. CDR3 DNA: TGTGCCAGCAGCTTGGGCGACGGGAACACTGAAGCTTTCTTT. The chain carries TRBV11-3 and TRBJ1-1; D ambiguous. CDR1 SGHNT and CDR2 YENEEA come from the germline V gene. Trimming took off 3 bases at V and 1 base at J, with 9 bases between the two ends. The CDR3 has 14 amino acids.

The chain uses TRBV19 and TRBJ1-5; D possibly corresponds to TRBD1 (6 bases). Per germline, CDR1 LNHDA and CDR2 SQIVND (reference sequence). Trimming took off 3 bases at V and 3 bases at J, with 18 bases between the two ends. This CDR3 has 17 amino acids. The CDR3 DNA follows: TGTGCCAGTAGTATTGGTGGGGGGCGGGAGCCCAATCAGCCCCAGCATTTT. Residues: CASSIGGGREPNQPQHF.

This CDR3 is CASSLTGQSNQPQHF. The CDR3 region has the DNA TGCGCCAGCAGCTTAACGGGACAGAGCAATCAGCCCCAGCATTTT. This rearrangement joins TRBV5-1 to TRBJ1-5; 7 nucleotides line up with TRBD1. The CDR3 is 15 amino acids. V was clipped by 2 bases and J by 1 base; unmatched bases: 3. Per germline, CDR1 SGHRS and CDR2 YFSETQ.

The chain recombines TRBV2 with TRBJ2-7, with 7 nucleotides matching TRBD1. V shed 4 bases, J shed 3 bases, and the junction held 9 bases outside the gene matches. Germline V gene data show CDR1 as SNHLY and CDR2 as FYNNEI. This CDR3 region has 15 residues. The CDR3 nucleotides are TGTGCCAGCAGTGCTGGGACAGAGACCCTCTACGAGCAGTACTTC. Its translation: CASSAGTETLYEQYF.

The chain recombines TRBV2 with TRBJ2-1, with a weak D call TRBD2 (5 bases). CDR3 length: 12 amino acids. CDR1 is SNHLY and CDR2 is FYNNEI in the germline V gene. Trimming shortened V by 8 bases and J by 6 bases, and 11 bases separated the two germline ends. The CDR3 region is CASLALVNEQFF. The DNA for the CDR3 is TGTGCCAGCCTAGCTCTAGTCAATGAGCAGTTCTTC.

In DNA, the CDR3 is TGTGCCAGCAGTTTCCAGGGCCGCGCGGCGAATTCACCCCTCCACTTT. Protein: CASSFQGRAANSPLHF. The chain carries TRBV28 and TRBJ1-6; tentatively, D is TRBD1 (5 bases). V was clipped by 3 bases and J by 7 bases, with 16 bases between them. Germline V gene lookup returns CDR1 MDHEN and CDR2 SYDVKM. The CDR3 is 16 amino acids. Complete variable domain (other parts from reference TRBV28 and TRBJ1-6): DVKVTQSSRYLVKRTGEKVFLECVQDMDHENMFWYRQDPGLGLRLIYFSYDVKMKEKGDIPEGYSVSREKKERFSLILESASTNQTSMYLCASSFQGRAANSPLHFGNGTRLTVT.

J is TRBJ2-2 and V is TRBV7-9, with unresolved D. The CDR3 length is 16 residues. Trimming removed 1 base at V and 4 bases at J, with 13 bases between. The germline V gene encodes CDR1 SEHNR and CDR2 FQNEAQ (reference sequence). CDR3 protein: CASSLGSPRRTGELFF. The DNA for the CDR3 is TGTGCCAGCAGCTTAGGCTCTCCCAGGCGCACCGGGGAGCTGTTTTTT.

The gene calls are TRBV14 and TRBJ1-1, with 7 bases that match TRBD1. The germline V gene has CDR1 SGHDN and CDR2 FVKESK. The CDR3 consists of 14 residues. Germline trimming cut 4 bases from V and 4 bases from J; bases unmatched to any gene: 6. CDR3 amino acids: CASSRTGDGTEAFF. The CDR3 coding sequence is TGTGCCAGCAGCCGCACAGGGGACGGCACTGAAGCTTTCTTT.

J is TRBJ2-1 and V is TRBV27; TRBD2 matches at 13 bases. In germline, CDR1 is MNHEY, CDR2 SMNVEV (reference sequence). The CDR3 runs to 15 residues. V dropped 6 bases and J dropped 9; count of bases not matched to a gene: 8. The chain's CDR3 is CASSPTSGRSSEQFF. CDR3 DNA sequence: TGTGCCAGCAGCCCGACTAGCGGGAGGAGCAGTGAGCAGTTCTTC.

The chain has TRBV7-2 and TRBJ2-3; TRBD2 is a possible D gene (7 bases). This CDR3 contains 17 residues. V lost 2 bases and J 1 base, leaving 16 bases between the germline ends. In germline, CDR1 is SGHTA, CDR2 FQGNSA. The DNA of the CDR3 is TGTGCCAGCAGCTTATTGGGTGTGGGGGGGCGCACAGATACGCAGTATTTT. Its translation is CASSLLGVGGRTDTQYF.

J is TRBJ2-2 and V is TRBV11-2; D is uncertain. The CDR3 runs to 13 residues. Germline-derived CDR1 and CDR2 are SGHAT and FQNNGV. V was cut by 4 bases and J by 7 bases, with 10 bases left in between. CDR3 bases: TGTGCCAGCAGCTCTCGGGTCGACGGGGAGCTGTTTTTT. Its translation is CASSSRVDGELFF.

The chain recombines TRBV5-6 with TRBJ1-1; D is unclear. Germline lookup yields CDR1 SGHDT and CDR2 YYEEEE. The CDR3 has 15 residues. The V end lost 0 bases, the J end lost 2 bases, and 11 bases lay between the germline ends. CDR3 residues: CASSLGVTGNTEAFF. The CDR3 DNA reads as TGTGCCAGCAGCTTGGGAGTGACGGGAAACACTGAAGCTTTCTTT.

This chain uses TRBV13 with TRBJ2-3, with TRBD2 identical over 7 bases. Germline CDR1 reads PRHDT; CDR2 reads FYEKMQ (reference sequence). V shed 4 bases, J shed 6 bases, and the junction held 7 bases outside the gene matches. The CDR3 is 14 amino acids. CDR3 sequence (DNA): TGTGCCAGCAGCTCAAAGACCGGGGGGGATACGCAGTATTTT. Protein sequence: CASSSKTGGDTQYF.

This sequence joins TRBV24-1 and TRBJ1-2; tentatively, D is TRBD1 (6 bases). CDR1 is KGHDR, CDR2 SFDVKD, per germline. The ends were cut back, 4 bases at V and 3 bases at J, with 14 bases in the middle. The CDR3 runs to 15 residues. The CDR3 DNA reads as TGTGCCACCAGTGACCAGGGGAGGGGCGACTATGGCTACACCTTC. It is translated as CATSDQGRGDYGYTF.

V gene TRBV19 combines with J gene TRBJ2-7; D unresolved. The CDR3 length is 16 residues. The germline CDR1 and CDR2 sequences are LNHDA and SQIVND (reference sequence). The ends were cut back, 3 bases at V and 2 bases at J, with 17 bases in the middle. The CDR3 sequence: CASSIIYQARAYEQYF. DNA of the CDR3: TGTGCCAGTAGTATTATTTACCAGGCCAGAGCCTACGAGCAGTACTTC.

The chain combines TRBV5-1 with TRBJ1-6, with no clear D. V lost 7 bases and J lost 7, with 15 bases in between. This CDR3 is 14 amino acids long. Germline CDR1 SGHRS, CDR2 YFSETQ. DNA of the CDR3: TGCGCCAGCCACGTCCCCGGGGAGAATTCACCCCTCCACTTT. This codes for CASHVPGENSPLHF. Supplemented by reference TRBV5-1 and TRBJ1-6, the full variable domain reads KAGVTQTPRYLIKTRGQQVTLSCSPISGHRSVSWYQQTPGQGLQFLFEYFSETQRNKGNFPGRFSGRQFSNSRSEMNVSTLELGDSALYLCASHVPGENSPLHFGNGTRLTVT.

The chain recombines TRBV6-5 with TRBJ1-2, with TRBD1 matching 7 bases. Losses at the gene ends were 6 bases for V and 5 bases for J; bases not matched to a gene: 9. Per the germline V gene, CDR1 is MNHEY and CDR2 is SVGAGI. The CDR3 sequence is 14 residues long. Written as DNA, the CDR3 is TGTGCCAGCAGACCGCCTGACAGGGTGTATGGCTACACCTTC. Translation gives CASRPPDRVYGYTF.

The V and J genes are TRBV27 and TRBJ1-5, with 9 positions matching TRBD1. Germline CDR1 is MNHEY and CDR2 is SMNVEV (reference sequence). With 6 bases clipped from V and 5 bases from J, the junction kept 5 bases outside the gene matches. This CDR3 contains 14 residues. In DNA, the CDR3 is TGTGCCAGCAGCCACGGACAGGGGTATCAGCCCCAGCATTTT. It is translated as CASSHGQGYQPQHF.

The CDR3 DNA reads as TGCAGCGTAACCTTCCCGAGCTCATTTAACTATGGCTACACCTTC. Translation: CSVTFPSSFNYGYTF. This sequence joins TRBV29-1 and TRBJ1-2; D ambiguous. Looked up from germline, CDR1 is SQVTM and CDR2 is ANQGSEA. The CDR3 is 15 amino acids. Trimming shortened V by 6 bases and J by 1 base, and 18 bases separated the two germline ends.

The chain couples TRBV4-1 to TRBJ1-2; a weak D match, TRBD1 (6 bases). Germline lookup yields CDR1 MGHRA and CDR2 YSYEKL. The V gene lost 6 bases and the J gene lost 3 bases, with 17 bases spanning the gap. CDR3 length: 15 amino acids. CDR3 sequence: CASSSPKTGHYGYTF. As DNA, the CDR3 is TGCGCCAGCAGTTCTCCTAAAACAGGGCACTATGGCTACACCTTC.